Below, 13 T cell receptor beta chains from the same sample are listed, as sequenced in a study of blood T cells in healthy people across ages. A second PCR, run for about 7 to 12 cycles, used a sample-barcoded 5' primer plus a J-beta primer mix. TCRdb called the 5' RACE reads again in MiXCR, with one record for every CDR3 protein. The table includes roughly 800,000 distinct CDR3 sequences, about 53% detected once. The material sequenced was blood. These receptors were taken from an elderly man in good health.

The chain uses TRBV27 and TRBJ1-4; D call uncertain. V lost 3 bases and J 4 bases, leaving 9 bases between the germline ends. This CDR3 region has 14 residues. CDR1 is MNHEY and CDR2 is SMNVEV in the germline V gene (reference sequence). The CDR3 sequence: CASSFVAGNEKLFF. The CDR3 DNA reads as TGTGCCAGCAGTTTTGTGGCCGGTAATGAAAAACTGTTTTTT. Full variable domain (remainder filled in from reference TRBV27 and TRBJ1-4): EAQVTQNPRYLITVTGKKLTVTCSQNMNHEYMSWYRQDPGLGLRQIYYSMNVEVTDKGDVPEGYKVSRKEKRNFPLILESPSPNQTSLYFCASSFVAGNEKLFFGSGTQLSVL.

This clonotype was counted at least ten times. V usage is TRBV11-2 and J usage is TRBJ2-1; D may correspond to TRBD1 or TRBD2 (5 bases each). Trimming left V 1 base short and J 7 bases short, with 14 bases between. Germline-derived CDR1 and CDR2 are SGHAT and FQNNGV. The length of the CDR3 is 15 residues. CDR3 residues: CASSLAHGGSNEQFF. DNA for the CDR3: TGTGCCAGCAGCTTAGCACATGGGGGTTCTAATGAGCAGTTCTTC.

V gene TRBV29-1 combines with J gene TRBJ2-7; 11 bases line up with TRBD2. Germline values: CDR1 SQVTM, CDR2 ANQGSEA. This CDR3 is 14 amino acids long. V shed 0 bases and J 6 bases; nucleotides not matched to a gene: 4. The CDR3 DNA reads TGCAGCGTTGAAGAGCAACTAGCGGGAGCCGAGCAGTACTTC. Translating gives CSVEEQLAGAEQYF.

This chain uses TRBV7-2 with TRBJ1-4; the D is unclear. This CDR3 has 14 amino acids. Trimming shortened V by 3 bases and J by 7 bases, and 12 bases separated the two germline ends. CDR1 SGHTA and CDR2 FQGNSA come from the germline V gene. The CDR3: CASSLGSKTEKLFF. For the CDR3, the DNA is TGTGCCAGCAGCTTGGGCAGTAAGACTGAAAAACTGTTTTTT.

The chain carries TRBV6-6 and TRBJ1-2; D possibly corresponds to TRBD1 (5 bases). V shed 7 bases and J shed 3 bases, with 21 bases lying between them. The length of the CDR3 is 16 residues. Germline-derived CDR1 and CDR2 are MNHNY and SVGAGI (reference sequence). The CDR3 is CASTNYLGGDDYGYTF. Written as DNA, the CDR3 is TGTGCCAGCACCAACTATTTGGGGGGAGACGACTATGGCTACACCTTC.

V gene TRBV7-2 combines with J gene TRBJ2-2; 7 nucleotides match TRBD1. The junction had 9 bases not matched to a gene; V was cut back by 6 bases and J by 2 bases. From germline, CDR1 is SGHTA and CDR2 FQGNSA. The CDR3 contains 16 residues. The DNA of the CDR3 is TGTGCCAGCAGGGAAACCGGGACAGCAAACACCGGGGAGCTGTTTTTT. Translating it yields CASRETGTANTGELFF.

This chain joins TRBV6-5 and TRBJ1-4, with 9 positions matching TRBD1. Germline V gene data show CDR1 as MNHEY and CDR2 as SVGAGI. There are 15 residues in the CDR3. The ends lost 1 base at V and 8 bases at J; junction bases unmatched: 5. In nucleotides, the CDR3 is TGTGCCAGCAGTTACTGGGGGACAGGGAGGGAAAAACTGTTTTTT. It codes for CASSYWGTGREKLFF.

This clonotype turned up a few times. The genes are TRBV25-1 and TRBJ2-7, with D uncertain. Trimming pared 4 bases from V and 4 bases from J, leaving 8 bases between. Germline V gene lookup returns CDR1 MGHDK and CDR2 SYGVNS. The CDR3 is 12 residues long. CDR3 in amino acids: CASSGLPYEQYF. Written as DNA, the CDR3 is TGTGCCAGCAGTGGACTCCCATACGAGCAGTACTTC.

The rearrangement uses TRBV13 and TRBJ2-7; D perhaps matches TRBD1 (5 bases). Germline V gene data show CDR1 as PRHDT and CDR2 as FYEKMQ (reference sequence). The V end lost 3 bases, the J end lost 5 bases, and 14 bases lay between the germline ends. The CDR3 has 14 residues. The CDR3 region has the DNA TGTGCCAGCAGCTTTAGCAGGGAAGGTGACGAGCAGTACTTC. Protein: CASSFSREGDEQYF.

Notes on this clonotype: The junction departs from germline at one end; a sequencing error may be responsible. The chain carries TRBV29-1 and TRBJ2-5, with D perhaps matching TRBD1 (6 bases). The J call may be mistaken, given a closer DNA end match to TRBJ2-7. From germline, CDR1 is SQVTM and CDR2 ANQGSEA. CDR3 length: 12 amino acids. This CDR3 reads CGVGVGGYEQYF. The CDR3, as DNA: TGCGGCGTTGGCGTAGGGGGATACGAGCAGTACTTC.

V gene TRBV7-2 combines with J gene TRBJ2-1, with TRBD1 matching over 9 bases. The germline V gene encodes CDR1 SGHTA and CDR2 FQGNSA. With V trimmed by 2 bases and J by 12 bases, 5 bases remained unmatched. CDR3 length equals 13 residues. The CDR3: CASSLTGGSRQFF. The DNA for the CDR3 is TGTGCCAGCAGCTTAACAGGGGGCTCGAGGCAGTTCTTC. Full variable domain (rest looked up from reference TRBV7-2 and TRBJ2-1): GAGVSQSPSNKVTEKGKDVELRCDPISGHTALYWYRQSLGQGLEFLIYFQGNSAPDKSGLPSDRFSAERTGGSVSTLTIQRTQQEDSAVYLCASSLTGGSRQFFGPGTRLTVL.

This sequence joins TRBV10-1 and TRBJ2-7; the D gene is possibly TRBD2 (6 bases). The V end lost 7 bases, the J end lost 6 bases, and 19 bases lay between the germline ends. Germline-derived CDR1 and CDR2 are WNHNN and SYGVQD (reference sequence). The CDR3 runs to 14 residues. CDR3 protein: CASTPDGSGAEQYF. Here the CDR3 DNA reads TGCGCCAGCACCCCGGACGGGAGTGGTGCCGAGCAGTACTTC.

This chain connects TRBV27 to TRBJ1-5; a weak D match, TRBD1 (6 bases). The V and J ends lost 10 bases and 2 bases respectively, with 12 bases between them. CDR1 MNHEY and CDR2 SMNVEV come from the germline V gene (reference sequence). The CDR3 is made up of 13 amino acids. The CDR3 protein is CATGGGGNQPQHF. The CDR3 nucleotides read TGTGCCACCGGGGGGGGCGGCAATCAGCCCCAGCATTTT.